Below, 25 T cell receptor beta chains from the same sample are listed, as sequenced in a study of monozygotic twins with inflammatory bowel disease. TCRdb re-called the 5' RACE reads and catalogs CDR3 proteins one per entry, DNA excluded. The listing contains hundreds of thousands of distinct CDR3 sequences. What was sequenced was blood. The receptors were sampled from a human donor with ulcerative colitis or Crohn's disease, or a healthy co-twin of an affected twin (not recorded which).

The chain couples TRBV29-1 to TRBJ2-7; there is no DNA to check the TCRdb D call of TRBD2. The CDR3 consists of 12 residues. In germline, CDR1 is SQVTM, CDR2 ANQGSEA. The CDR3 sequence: CSVTRGAYEQYF.

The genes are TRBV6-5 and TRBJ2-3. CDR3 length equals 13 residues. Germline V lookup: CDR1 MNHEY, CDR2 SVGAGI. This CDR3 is CASRSDSTDTQYF.

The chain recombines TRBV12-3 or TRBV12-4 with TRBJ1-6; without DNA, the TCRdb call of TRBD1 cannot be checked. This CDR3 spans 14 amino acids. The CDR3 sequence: CASSSGTGNSPLHF.

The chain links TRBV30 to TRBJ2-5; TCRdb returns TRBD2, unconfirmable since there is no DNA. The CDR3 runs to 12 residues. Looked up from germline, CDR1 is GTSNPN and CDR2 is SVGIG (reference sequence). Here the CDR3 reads CASPGLGETQYF.

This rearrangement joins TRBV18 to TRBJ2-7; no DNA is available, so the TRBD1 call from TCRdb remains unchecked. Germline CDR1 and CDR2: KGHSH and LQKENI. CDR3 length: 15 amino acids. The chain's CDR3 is CASSLNRDRPYEQYF.

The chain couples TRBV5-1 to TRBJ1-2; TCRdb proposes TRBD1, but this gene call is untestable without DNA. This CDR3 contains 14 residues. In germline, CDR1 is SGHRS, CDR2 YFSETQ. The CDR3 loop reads CASSSSAGAYGYTF.

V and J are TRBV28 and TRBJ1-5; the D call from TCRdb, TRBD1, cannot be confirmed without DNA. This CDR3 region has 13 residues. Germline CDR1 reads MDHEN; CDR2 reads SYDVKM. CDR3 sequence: CASRRQVDQPQHF.

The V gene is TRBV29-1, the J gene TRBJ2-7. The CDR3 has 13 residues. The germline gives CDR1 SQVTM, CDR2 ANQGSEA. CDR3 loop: CSVKKDGSYEQYF.

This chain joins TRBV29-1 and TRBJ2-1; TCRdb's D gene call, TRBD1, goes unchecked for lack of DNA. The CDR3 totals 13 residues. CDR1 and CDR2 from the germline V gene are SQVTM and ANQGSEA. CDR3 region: CSELGQSLHEQFF.

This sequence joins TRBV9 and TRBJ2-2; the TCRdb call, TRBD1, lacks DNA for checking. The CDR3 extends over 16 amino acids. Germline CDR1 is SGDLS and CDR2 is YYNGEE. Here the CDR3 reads CASRAQGSGSPGELFF.

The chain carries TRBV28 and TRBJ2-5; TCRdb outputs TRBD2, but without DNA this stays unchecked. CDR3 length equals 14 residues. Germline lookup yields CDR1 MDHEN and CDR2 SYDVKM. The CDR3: CASKNSGNQETQYF.

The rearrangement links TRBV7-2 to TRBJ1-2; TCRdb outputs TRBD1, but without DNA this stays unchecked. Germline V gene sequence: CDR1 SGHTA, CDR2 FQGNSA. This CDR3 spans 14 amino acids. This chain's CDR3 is CASSAGTGSLGYTF.

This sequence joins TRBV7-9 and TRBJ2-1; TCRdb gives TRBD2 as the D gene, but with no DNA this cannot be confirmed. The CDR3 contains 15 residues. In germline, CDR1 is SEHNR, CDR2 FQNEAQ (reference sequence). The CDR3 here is CASSLGGGAVDEQFF.

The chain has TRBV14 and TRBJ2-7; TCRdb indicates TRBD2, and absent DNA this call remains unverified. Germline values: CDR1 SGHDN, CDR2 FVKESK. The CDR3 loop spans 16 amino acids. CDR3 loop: CASSQDYLRASYEQYF. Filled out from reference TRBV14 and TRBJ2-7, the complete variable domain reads EAGVTQFPSHSVIEKGQTVTLRCDPISGHDNLYWYRRVMGKEIKFLLHFVKESKQDESGMPNNRFLAERTGGTYSTLKVQPAELEDSGVYFCASSQDYLRASYEQYFGPGTRLTVT.

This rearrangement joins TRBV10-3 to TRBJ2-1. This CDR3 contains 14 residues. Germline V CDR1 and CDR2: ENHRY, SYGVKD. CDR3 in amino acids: CAISESTGELEQFF.

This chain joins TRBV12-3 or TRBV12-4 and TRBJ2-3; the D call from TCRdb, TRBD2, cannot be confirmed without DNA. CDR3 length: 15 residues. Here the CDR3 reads CASSGDGLSTDTQYF.

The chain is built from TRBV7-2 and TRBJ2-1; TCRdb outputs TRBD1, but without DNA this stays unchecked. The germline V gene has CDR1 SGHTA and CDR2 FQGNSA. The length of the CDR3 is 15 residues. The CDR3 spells CASSVGAPGDDEQFF.

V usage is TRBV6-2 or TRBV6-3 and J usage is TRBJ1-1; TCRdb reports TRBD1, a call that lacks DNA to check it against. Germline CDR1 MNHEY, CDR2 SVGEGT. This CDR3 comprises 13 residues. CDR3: CATQKQGRTEAFF.

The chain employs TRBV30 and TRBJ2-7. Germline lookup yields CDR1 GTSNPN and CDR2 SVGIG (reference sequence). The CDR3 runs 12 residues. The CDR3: CAWSHGRYEQYF.

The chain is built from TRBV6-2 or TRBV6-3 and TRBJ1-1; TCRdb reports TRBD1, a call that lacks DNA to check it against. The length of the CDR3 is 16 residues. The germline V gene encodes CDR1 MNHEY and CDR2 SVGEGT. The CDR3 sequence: CASSLVQSGPNTEAFF.

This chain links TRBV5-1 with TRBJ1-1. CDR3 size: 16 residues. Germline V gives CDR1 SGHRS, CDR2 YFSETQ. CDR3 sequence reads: CASSLADWTGNTEAFF.

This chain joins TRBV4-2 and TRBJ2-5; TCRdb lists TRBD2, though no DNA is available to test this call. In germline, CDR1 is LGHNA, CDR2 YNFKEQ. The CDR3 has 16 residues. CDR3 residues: CASSQSRAGGQETQYF.

The CDR3 loop reads CASSLAGGPGNEQFF. The V and J genes are TRBV7-2 and TRBJ2-1; the TCRdb D gene call, TRBD2, has no DNA to confirm it. The CDR3 has 15 amino acids. Germline V gives CDR1 SGHTA, CDR2 FQGNSA. Based on the CDR3 plus reference TRBV7-2 and TRBJ2-1, the full variable domain is GAGVSQSPSNKVTEKGKDVELRCDPISGHTALYWYRQSLGQGLEFLIYFQGNSAPDKSGLPSDRFSAERTGGSVSTLTIQRTQQEDSAVYLCASSLAGGPGNEQFFGPGTRLTVL.

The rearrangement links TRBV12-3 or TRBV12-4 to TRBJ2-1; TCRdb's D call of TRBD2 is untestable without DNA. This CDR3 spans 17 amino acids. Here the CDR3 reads CASSLRAQREGGYEQFF.

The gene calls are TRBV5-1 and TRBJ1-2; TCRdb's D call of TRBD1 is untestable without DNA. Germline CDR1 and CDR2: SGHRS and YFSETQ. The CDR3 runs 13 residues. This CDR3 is CASSQGSGYGYTF. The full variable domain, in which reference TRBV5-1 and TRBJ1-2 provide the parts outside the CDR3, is KAGVTQTPRYLIKTRGQQVTLSCSPISGHRSVSWYQQTPGQGLQFLFEYFSETQRNKGNFPGRFSGRQFSNSRSEMNVSTLELGDSALYLCASSQGSGYGYTFGSGTRLTVV.